This record concerns one T cell receptor beta chain sequence. Its specificity is unknown. Recently defined diagnostic criteria for definite or probable disease were fulfilled by Susac syndrome patients. This CDR3 is 15 amino acids long. Trimming stripped 4 bases from V and 0 bases from J, with 11 bases between. Germline CDR1 is SGHRS and CDR2 is YFSETQ. This entry comes from a study of CD8 T cells in Susac syndrome. Background on the study: Clinical remission applied to roughly 8 sequenced Susac syndrome patients, and about six had active disease. Patients with Susac syndrome, at blood draw, were therapy-naive, on corticosteroids, or on intravenous immunoglobulin alone.

The RNA, 0.5 to 1 ug, was put through reverse transcription using random hexamers. TCRdb re-called the immunoSEQ multiplex PCR reads with MiXCR, one entry per CDR3 protein. The table shows about 200,000 distinct CDR3 sequences, with about 91% occurring only once. General study findings and limits: In Susac syndrome, the CD4+ T cell repertoires did not show clonal expansion.

The source material was CD4+ T cells from PBMCs. This TCR was recovered from a human donor with Susac syndrome. The genes are TRBV5-1 and TRBJ2-1; tentative D call: TRBD2 (5 bases). The CDR3 DNA reads TGCGCCAGCAGCCGAAGCGGCACCTCCTACAATGAGCAGTTCTTC. This gives the protein CASSRSGTSYNEQFF.